This entry features one TCR beta chain sequence. Its specificity is not known. This CDR3 is 15 amino acids long. V dropped 5 bases and J dropped 9; count of bases not matched to a gene: 5. CDR1 is SGHVS, CDR2 FNYEAQ, per germline. The repertoire was sequenced with immunoSEQ multiplex PCR; TCRdb's copy has only in-frame clones and lacks some. There are 85,000 to 100,000 clones in the sample; 90% to 95% occur only once, and roughly 10% lies in the top ten. Urothelial carcinoma affected the patients, and it was locally advanced or metastatic. This sample was taken from a study of PD-L1 blockade in urothelial cancer. Overall study: The study recovered a median of approximately 150,000 T cells per blood sample. Overall study results and limits: TCR clonality was measured in pretreatment peripheral blood. Clonality below the median predicted better survival.

Sequencing was performed on PBMCs, taken around atezolizumab (anti-PD-L1) treatment. The receptor comes from a man aged 60 to 75 with urothelial cancer. The chain carries TRBV7-6 and TRBJ2-1; 15 bases match TRBD2. CDR3 sequence reads: CASSPGLAGGREQFF. For the CDR3, the DNA is TGTGCCAGCAGCCCGGGACTAGCGGGGGGCCGTGAGCAGTTCTTC.